The rows below give T cell receptor beta chains drawn from one sample of a study of immune characteristics of hereditary and idiopathic chronic pancreatitis. Measured with immunoSEQ multiplex PCR; TCRdb has only the in-frame clones, and not every one. Here the sample spans about 14,000 clones, about 73% being singletons. Material: pancreas tissue with hereditary chronic pancreatitis. The source is a human donor with chronic pancreatitis. Each CDR3 is given with its conserved first and last residue. Fields, in order: D gene, J gene, clone size, V gene, CDR3 protein, CDR3 DNA. A D gene is named only where the DNA matches it firmly. For some rows the clone size is stated as once, few or many, or as a class when expanded; others skip it.

TRBD2	TRBJ2-4	-	TRBV6-5	CASRTIAGGQNIQYF	TGTGCCAGCAGAACGATAGCGGGGGGTCAAAACATTCAGTACTTC
-	TRBJ2-5	few	TRBV7-9	CASSLIPVDETQYF	TGTGCCAGCAGCCTCATACCGGTAGACGAGACCCAGTACTTC
-	TRBJ1-6	-	TRBV27	CASSRLGARNNSPLHF	TGTGCCAGCAGTCGACTGGGGGCCAGAAATAATTCACCCCTCCACTTT
-	TRBJ2-7	-	TRBV10-3	CAATIGSSYEQYF	TGTGCCGCAACAATAGGGAGCTCCTACGAGCAGTACTTC
-	TRBJ1-5	-	TRBV7-9	CASSLGPSINQPQHF	TGTGCCAGCAGCTTAGGCCCGAGTATAAATCAGCCCCAGCATTTT
TRBD2	TRBJ2-1	-	TRBV5-1	CASSLGTSHNEQFF	TGCGCCAGCAGCCTGGGGACTAGCCACAATGAGCAGTTCTTC
TRBD1	TRBJ1-6	-	TRBV2	CASSWTGGTGSPLHF	TGTGCCAGCAGTTGGACAGGGGGCACTGGTTCACCCCTCCACTTT
-	TRBJ1-2	once	TRBV29-1	CSVAGENYGYTF	TGCAGCGTTGCGGGGGAAAACTATGGCTACACCTTC
TRBD1	TRBJ2-5	-	TRBV7-2	CASSRDRRRETQYF	TGTGCCAGCAGCCGGGACAGGCGGCGGGAGACCCAGTACTTC
TRBD2	TRBJ2-1	-	TRBV5-1	CASSLFAGEANEQFF	TGCGCCAGCAGCTTGTTCGCGGGAGAGGCCAATGAGCAGTTCTTC
-	TRBJ2-1	-	TRBV6-1	CASSELGSYNEQFF	TGTGCCAGCAGTGAACTAGGCTCCTACAATGAGCAGTTCTTC
TRBD1	TRBJ2-7	-	TRBV3-1/TRBV3-2	CASSRGQGTSYEQYF	TGTGCCAGCAGCCGCGGACAGGGTACGTCCTACGAGCAGTACTTC
-	TRBJ2-7	medium-sized	TRBV12-3/TRBV12-4	CASSRSSGEQYF	TGTGCCAGCAGTCGGAGCTCCGGCGAGCAGTACTTC
-	TRBJ2-1	-	TRBV28	CASSEDSNSVNEQFF	TGTGCCAGCAGTGAGGACTCAAATAGTGTGAATGAGCAGTTCTTC
TRBD1	TRBJ1-6	-	TRBV6-5	CASSYTAGTGRSPLHF	TGTGCCAGCAGTTACACCGCCGGGACAGGGAGATCACCCCTCCACTTT
-	TRBJ1-1	few	TRBV19	CAIGKGQGTAEAFF	TGTGCCATTGGGAAGGGGCAGGGTACAGCTGAAGCTTTCTTT
TRBD1	TRBJ2-2	-	TRBV18	CASSPWTGEHGELFF	TGTGCCAGCTCACCCTGGACAGGGGAACACGGGGAGCTGTTTTTT
-	TRBJ2-3	-	TRBV3-1/TRBV3-2	CASSHLTLKGTQYF	TGTGCCAGCAGCCACCTGACCCTGAAGGGTACGCAGTATTTT
TRBD2	TRBJ2-7	-	TRBV7-6	CASSAQLAGESYEQYF	TGTGCCAGCAGCGCCCAACTAGCGGGAGAATCCTACGAGCAGTACTTC
-	TRBJ2-1	-	TRBV7-8	CASSLSGLNEQFF	TGTGCCAGCAGCTTGTCGGGGTTGAATGAGCAGTTCTTC
-	TRBJ2-1	medium-sized	TRBV29-1	CSVSPQTNEQFF	TGCAGCGTTTCCCCCCAGACCAATGAGCAGTTCTTC
TRBD1	TRBJ2-5	-	TRBV12-3/TRBV12-4	CASSQNRGETQYF	TGTGCCAGCAGTCAAAACAGGGGGGAGACCCAGTACTTC
-	TRBJ1-3	-	TRBV6-5	CASRGSGNTIYF	TGTGCCAGCAGGGGCAGTGGAAACACCATATATTTT
-	TRBJ2-3	once	TRBV24-1	CATRRGSSTDTQYF	TGTGCCACACGAAGGGGGAGTAGCACAGATACGCAGTATTTT
-	TRBJ1-5	-	TRBV3-1/TRBV3-2	CASSQAQGQPQHF	TGTGCCAGCAGCCAAGCTCAGGGCCAGCCCCAGCATTTT
TRBD2	TRBJ2-1	-	TRBV5-4	CASSTGTSSEQFF	TGTGCCAGCAGCACCGGGACTAGCAGTGAGCAGTTCTTC
-	TRBJ2-3	few	TRBV29-1	CSVEDRERFNTDTQYF	TGCAGCGTTGAAGATCGGGAGCGGTTCAACACAGATACGCAGTATTTT
-	TRBJ2-2	few	TRBV7-9	CASSPGTLALNTGELFF	TGTGCCAGCAGCCCGGGGACCCTAGCGCTGAACACCGGGGAGCTGTTTTTT
TRBD2	TRBJ2-7	-	TRBV5-5	CASSEGLAGLEQYF	TGTGCCAGCAGTGAGGGACTAGCGGGACTCGAGCAGTACTTC
-	TRBJ1-2	few	TRBV9	CASRAQSYGYTF	TGTGCCAGCAGAGCCCAATCCTATGGCTACACCTTC
-	TRBJ1-5	-	TRBV5-1	CASSLEGHQPQHF	TGCGCCAGCAGCTTGGAGGGCCACCAGCCCCAGCATTTT
TRBD1	TRBJ2-2	few	TRBV6-5	CASSYMGDRGPGELFF	TGTGCCAGCAGTTACATGGGGGACAGGGGCCCCGGGGAGCTGTTTTTT
TRBD2	TRBJ2-4	-	TRBV6-1	CASSEGHSGRANIQYF	TGTGCCAGCAGTGAAGGGCATAGCGGGAGGGCGAACATTCAGTACTTC
-	TRBJ2-7	-	TRBV29-1	CSVLGGPGEQYF	TGCAGCGTTCTCGGCGGCCCCGGGGAGCAGTACTTC
-	TRBJ2-1	few	TRBV30	CAWMSSGNEQFF	TGTGCCTGGATGAGTAGCGGCAATGAGCAGTTCTTC
-	TRBJ2-1	-	TRBV2	CASSGEVGNEQFF	TGTGCCAGCAGTGGAGAAGTTGGCAATGAGCAGTTCTTC
TRBD1	TRBJ1-1	-	TRBV5-1	CASSDDRGQVNTEAFF	TGCGCCAGCAGCGATGACAGGGGGCAAGTGAACACTGAAGCTTTCTTT
TRBD2	TRBJ2-5	once	TRBV5-1	CASSLRLAGEKTQYF	TGCGCCAGCAGCTTACGACTAGCGGGAGAGAAGACCCAGTACTTC
-	TRBJ2-7	-	TRBV5-1	CASSLTEPYEQYF	TGCGCCAGCAGCTTGACAGAGCCCTACGAGCAGTACTTC
-	TRBJ2-7	-	TRBV3-1/TRBV3-2	CASSQGRGNEQYF	TGTGCCAGCAGCCAAGGTCGAGGGAACGAGCAGTACTTC
-	TRBJ1-2	-	TRBV7-9	CASSFGNYGYTF	TGTGCCAGCAGCTTCGGAAACTATGGCTACACCTTC
-	TRBJ2-7	-	TRBV6-6	CASSSVMGEQYF	TGTGCCAGCAGTTCCGTAATGGGCGAGCAGTACTTC
-	TRBJ1-1	-	TRBV6-1	CASRPKRETNTEAFF	TGTGCCAGCAGACCCAAGCGAGAAACGAACACTGAAGCTTTCTTT
-	TRBJ1-1	once	TRBV11-1	CASCSVERCTEAFF	TGTGCCAGCTGCTCGGTAGAGAGGTGCACTGAAGCTTTCTTT
-	TRBJ2-4	-	TRBV5-6	CASSLTDLAKNIQYF	TGTGCCAGCAGCTTGACCGATTTAGCCAAAAACATTCAGTACTTC
-	TRBJ2-1	-	TRBV20-1	CSAIDSRSSYNEQFF	TGCAGTGCTATTGATAGCAGGAGCTCCTACAATGAGCAGTTCTTC
-	TRBJ1-4	-	TRBV3-1/TRBV3-2	CASSQEMRQQKLFF	TGTGCCAGCAGCCAAGAAATGAGACAACAAAAACTGTTTTTT
TRBD2	TRBJ2-1	-	TRBV7-3	CASSFKSGSTDNEQFF	TGTGCCAGCAGCTTCAAAAGCGGGAGTACTGACAATGAGCAGTTCTTC
-	TRBJ1-1	-	TRBV18	CASSTGQNTEAFF	TGTGCCAGCTCAACAGGACAGAACACTGAAGCTTTCTTT
-	TRBJ1-4	few	TRBV7-2	CASSPGLQPNEKLFF	TGTGCCAGCAGCCCCGGGCTCCAACCTAATGAAAAACTGTTTTTT
TRBD2	TRBJ2-5	-	TRBV6-2/TRBV6-3	CASSYPPGGETQYF	TGTGCCAGCAGTTACCCACCGGGAGGAGAGACCCAGTACTTC
TRBD1	TRBJ2-3	-	TRBV23-1	CASGTGVGDTQYF	TGCGCCAGCGGAACAGGGGTGGGTGATACGCAGTATTTT
TRBD2	TRBJ2-3	once	TRBV9	CASSGRGSGPSDTQYF	TGTGCCAGCAGCGGGCGCGGTAGCGGGCCCTCAGATACGCAGTATTTT
TRBD1	TRBJ1-6	few	TRBV7-2	CASSFYRGDSPLHF	TGTGCCAGCAGCTTTTACAGGGGGGATTCACCCCTCCACTTT
-	TRBJ1-5	-	TRBV19	CASSNGLPALQPQHF	TGTGCCAGTAGTAACGGTCTTCCTGCGCTTCAGCCCCAGCATTTT
-	TRBJ2-1	-	TRBV5-1	CASGDPHYNEQFF	TGCGCCAGTGGGGACCCACACTACAATGAGCAGTTCTTC
-	TRBJ1-3	few	TRBV28	CASSPATGNSGNTIYF	TGTGCCAGCAGTCCTGCTACAGGGAATTCTGGAAACACCATATATTTT
-	TRBJ1-1	-	TRBV11-1	CASSLYQAGVAFF	TGTGCCAGCAGCTTATATCAGGCGGGGGTGGCTTTCTTT
-	TRBJ2-5	-	TRBV3-1/TRBV3-2	CASSQDWGETQYF	TGTGCCAGCAGCCAAGATTGGGGGGAGACCCAGTACTTC
TRBD1	TRBJ1-4	-	TRBV27	CASSPQTGREKLFF	TGTGCCAGCAGTCCGCAGACAGGGAGGGAAAAACTGTTTTTT